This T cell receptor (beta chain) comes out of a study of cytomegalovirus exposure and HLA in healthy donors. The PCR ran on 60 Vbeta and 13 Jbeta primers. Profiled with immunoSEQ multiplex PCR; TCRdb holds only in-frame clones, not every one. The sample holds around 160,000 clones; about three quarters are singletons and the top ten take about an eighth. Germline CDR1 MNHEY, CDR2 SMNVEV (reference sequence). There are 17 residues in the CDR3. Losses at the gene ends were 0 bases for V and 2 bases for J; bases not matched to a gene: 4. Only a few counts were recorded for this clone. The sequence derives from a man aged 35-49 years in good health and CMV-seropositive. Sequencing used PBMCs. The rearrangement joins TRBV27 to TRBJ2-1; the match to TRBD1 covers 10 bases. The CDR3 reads CASSLSGQGSPYNEQFF. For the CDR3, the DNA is TGTGCCAGCAGTTTATCGGGACAGGGGAGTCCCTACAATGAGCAGTTCTTC.